This T cell receptor (beta chain) was observed in a study of blood T cells in healthy people across ages. The sample holds a few counts of this clonotype. The CDR3 extends over 16 amino acids. The germline V gene has CDR1 SEHNR and CDR2 FQNEAQ (reference sequence). The trim removed 5 bases at V and 8 bases at J, leaving 15 bases unmatched. PCR was performed a second time for roughly 7 to 12 cycles using a sample-barcoded 5' primer and a J-beta primer mix. Tags on each cDNA molecule came from a template-switch adaptor with 12 random nucleotides. TCRdb analysed the 5' RACE reads with MiXCR anew, one entry per CDR3 protein. The table has fewer than 2,000,000 distinct CDR3 sequences, roughly 32% seen once.

This chain joins TRBV7-9 and TRBJ2-1; 7 bases fit TRBD1. The receptor comes from a woman under 40 in good health. Sequences were obtained from blood. The CDR3 DNA sequence: TGTGCCAGCAGCCCTACAGGGGCCTATTTCAGGGATGAGCAGTTCTTC. Protein product: CASSPTGAYFRDEQFF.